This is a list of T cell receptor beta chains from one sample in a study of beta chain features in type 1 diabetes. Profiling relied on immunoSEQ multiplex PCR, and the TCRdb table lists in-frame clones only, not all of them. The data hold about 140,000 clones, with 10% observed a single time. The sample taken for sequencing was naive CD4+ T cells from blood. These receptors all stem from a young man in good health. Both conserved end residues are part of each CDR3. A D gene is named only where the DNA matches it firmly. For some rows the clone size is stated as once, few or many, or as a class when expanded; others skip it.

J: TRBJ2-3
D: TRBD2
V: TRBV7-3
size: -
CDR3: CASSLFSGAAADTQYF
DNA: TGTGCCAGCAGCTTATTTAGCGGGGCCGCCGCAGATACGCAGTATTTT

J: TRBJ2-7
D: -
V: TRBV18
size: few
CDR3: CASATGGDYEQYF
DNA: TGTGCCAGCGCTACTGGGGGCGACTACGAGCAGTACTTC

J: TRBJ2-3
D: TRBD2
V: TRBV28
size: few
CDR3: CAGSTSGAASTQYF
DNA: TGTGCCGGCTCCACGAGCGGGGCCGCCAGTACGCAGTATTTT

J: TRBJ1-5
D: -
V: TRBV6-5
size: once
CDR3: CASSYEGVYSNQPQHF
DNA: TGTGCCAGCAGTTACGAGGGGGTTTATAGCAATCAGCCCCAGCATTTT

J: TRBJ2-1
D: TRBD2
V: TRBV7-9
size: -
CDR3: CASSLAGTSGGSNEQFF
DNA: TGTGCCAGCAGCTTAGCCGGGACTAGCGGGGGAAGCAATGAGCAGTTCTTC

J: TRBJ2-1
D: -
V: TRBV5-4
size: many
CDR3: CASSLWRGPNYNEQFF
DNA: TGTGCCAGCAGCTTGTGGCGGGGGCCCAACTACAATGAGCAGTTCTTC

J: TRBJ1-5
D: TRBD1
V: TRBV6-1
size: -
CDR3: CASSEVGTGVPQHF
DNA: TGTGCCAGCAGTGAAGTGGGGACAGGGGTGCCCCAGCATTTT

J: TRBJ1-1
D: -
V: TRBV29-1
size: many
CDR3: CSGSRGNTEAFF
DNA: TGCAGCGGCTCCAGGGGGAACACTGAAGCTTTCTTT

J: TRBJ2-2
D: -
V: TRBV7-9
size: -
CDR3: CASSLVVGLTGELFF
DNA: TGTGCCAGCAGCTTAGTCGTGGGGCTGACCGGGGAGCTGTTTTTT

J: TRBJ2-7
D: TRBD1
V: TRBV7-9
size: few
CDR3: CASSRRDSPYEQYF
DNA: TGTGCCAGCAGCCGCAGGGACAGTCCCTACGAGCAGTACTTC

J: TRBJ2-3
D: TRBD2
V: TRBV7-2
size: few
CDR3: CASSLELAGIGTDTQYF
DNA: TGTGCCAGCAGCTTAGAACTAGCGGGGATAGGCACAGATACGCAGTATTTT

J: TRBJ2-7
D: TRBD2
V: TRBV7-3
size: few
CDR3: CASSTGGEQYF
DNA: TGTGCCAGCAGCACGGGGGGGGAGCAGTACTTC

J: TRBJ2-3
D: -
V: TRBV9
size: few
CDR3: CASSVGGGSDTQYF
DNA: TGTGCCAGCAGCGTAGGTGGGGGGTCAGATACGCAGTATTTT

J: TRBJ2-7
D: TRBD2
V: TRBV30
size: -
CDR3: CAWSLLAGGNEQYF
DNA: TGTGCCTGGAGCTTACTAGCGGGGGGGAACGAGCAGTACTTC

J: TRBJ2-3
D: TRBD1
V: TRBV7-6
size: few
CDR3: CASSLTQGVTDTQYF
DNA: TGTGCCAGCAGCTTAACACAGGGGGTCACAGATACGCAGTATTTT

J: TRBJ2-1
D: -
V: TRBV25-1
size: -
CDR3: CASSRTEVVHEQFF
DNA: TGTGCCAGCAGCCGGACAGAGGTTGTTCATGAGCAGTTCTTC

J: TRBJ2-7
D: TRBD2
V: TRBV11-2
size: -
CDR3: CASSFLTSGGARREQYF
DNA: TGTGCCAGCAGCTTCCTGACTAGCGGGGGAGCCCGAAGGGAGCAGTACTTC

J: TRBJ2-1
D: TRBD1
V: TRBV5-4
size: few
CDR3: CASIPTGGATSTEQFF
DNA: TGTGCCAGCATCCCAACAGGGGGAGCTACAAGCACTGAGCAGTTCTTC

J: TRBJ2-1
D: TRBD2
V: TRBV7-8
size: few
CDR3: CASSFLAGVDNEQFF
DNA: TGTGCCAGCAGCTTCCTAGCGGGGGTAGACAATGAGCAGTTCTTC

J: TRBJ2-3
D: TRBD2
V: TRBV10-3
size: few
CDR3: CAISGGGETDTQYF
DNA: TGTGCCATCAGTGGTGGGGGGGAAACAGATACGCAGTATTTT

J: TRBJ2-1
D: -
V: TRBV5-8
size: -
CDR3: CASSFGMGHNEQFF
DNA: TGTGCCAGCAGCTTCGGTATGGGGCACAATGAGCAGTTCTTC

J: TRBJ2-3
D: TRBD1
V: TRBV6-5
size: few
CDR3: CASSDPGTGTQYF
DNA: TGTGCCAGCAGTGACCCCGGGACAGGAACGCAGTATTTT

J: TRBJ1-4
D: TRBD1
V: TRBV14
size: -
CDR3: CASSPSTGRVEKLFF
DNA: TGTGCCAGCAGCCCGTCGACAGGGCGGGTCGAAAAACTGTTTTTT

J: TRBJ2-3
D: TRBD2
V: TRBV5-1
size: few
CDR3: CASSPVRGNTDTQYF
DNA: TGCGCCAGCAGCCCCGTGCGGGGGAACACAGATACGCAGTATTTT

J: TRBJ1-3
D: TRBD1
V: TRBV4-3
size: few
CDR3: CASSQTTGGDGGNTIYF
DNA: TGCGCCAGCAGCCAGACAACAGGGGGAGATGGTGGAAACACCATATATTTT

J: TRBJ2-3
D: -
V: TRBV6-1
size: few
CDR3: CASSQTDLDTQYF
DNA: TGTGCCAGCAGTCAGACTGACCTGGATACGCAGTATTTT

J: TRBJ2-4
D: -
V: TRBV2
size: many
CDR3: CASSADGGNIQYF
DNA: TGTGCCAGCAGTGCGGATGGAGGAAACATTCAGTACTTC

J: TRBJ2-3
D: TRBD1
V: TRBV7-9
size: few
CDR3: CASSFRTGNTDTQYF
DNA: TGTGCCAGCAGCTTTCGGACAGGGAACACAGATACGCAGTATTTT

J: TRBJ2-3
D: -
V: TRBV7-9
size: -
CDR3: CASSLSGGLVTDTQYF
DNA: TGTGCCAGCAGCTTATCGGGGGGCCTTGTCACAGATACGCAGTATTTT

J: TRBJ1-4
D: -
V: TRBV6-5
size: -
CDR3: CASSYGRQAEKLFF
DNA: TGTGCCAGCAGTTACGGCCGGCAGGCCGAAAAACTGTTTTTT

J: TRBJ2-7
D: TRBD1
V: TRBV6-5
size: -
CDR3: CASSYGLSGTGYEQYF
DNA: TGTGCCAGCAGTTATGGTCTTTCTGGGACAGGGTACGAGCAGTACTTC

J: TRBJ2-7
D: TRBD2
V: TRBV5-1
size: few
CDR3: CASSLRLAGTHEQYF
DNA: TGCGCCAGCAGCTTGCGACTAGCGGGGACCCACGAGCAGTACTTC

J: TRBJ2-1
D: TRBD2
V: TRBV5-1
size: -
CDR3: CASGRGGGFNEQFF
DNA: TGCGCCAGCGGCCGGGGCGGGGGGTTTAATGAGCAGTTCTTC

J: TRBJ1-3
D: -
V: TRBV6-5
size: few
CDR3: CASSTGDGNTIYF
DNA: TGTGCCAGCAGCACAGGAGATGGAAACACCATATATTTT

J: TRBJ2-3
D: TRBD1
V: TRBV7-3
size: -
CDR3: CASSPDRDADTQYF
DNA: TGTGCCAGCAGCCCTGACAGGGATGCAGATACGCAGTATTTT

J: TRBJ2-2
D: -
V: TRBV5-5
size: few
CDR3: CASSPLRGNTGELFF
DNA: TGTGCCAGCAGCCCCCTGCGGGGCAACACCGGGGAGCTGTTTTTT

J: TRBJ1-4
D: TRBD1
V: TRBV25-1
size: -
CDR3: CASSENISGGREKLFF
DNA: TGTGCCAGCAGTGAGAATATATCAGGGGGACGAGAAAAACTGTTTTTT

J: TRBJ1-1
D: -
V: TRBV14
size: -
CDR3: CASSQDGEGPGTEAFF
DNA: TGTGCCAGCAGCCAAGATGGGGAGGGGCCGGGAACTGAAGCTTTCTTT

J: TRBJ1-5
D: -
V: TRBV6-1
size: -
CDR3: CASSPTDYSNQPQHF
DNA: TGTGCCAGCAGCCCGACAGATTATAGCAATCAGCCCCAGCATTTT

J: TRBJ2-7
D: -
V: TRBV28
size: few
CDR3: CASSLTRLAWDF
DNA: TGTGCCAGCAGTTTGACCAGGCTCGCCTGGGACTTC

J: TRBJ1-5
D: TRBD1
V: TRBV7-2
size: few
CDR3: CASSLEGAQGSQPQHF
DNA: TGTGCCAGCAGCCTCGAGGGGGCGCAAGGCAGTCAGCCCCAGCATTTT

J: TRBJ2-1
D: -
V: TRBV6-5
size: few
CDR3: CASSPRQYNEQFF
DNA: TGTGCCAGCAGTCCAAGACAGTACAATGAGCAGTTCTTC

J: TRBJ2-2
D: -
V: TRBV27
size: -
CDR3: CASRKTGVANTGELFF
DNA: TGTGCCAGCAGAAAAACAGGTGTCGCGAACACCGGGGAGCTGTTTTTT

J: TRBJ2-5
D: -
V: TRBV6-5
size: -
CDR3: CASKLLGGGETQYF
DNA: TGTGCCAGCAAACTTCTCGGGGGAGGAGAGACCCAGTACTTC

J: TRBJ2-7
D: TRBD1
V: TRBV20-1
size: -
CDR3: CSAKTGNEQYF
DNA: TGCAGTGCCAAGACAGGGAACGAGCAGTACTTC

J: TRBJ2-1
D: -
V: TRBV5-6
size: -
CDR3: CASSSRTATTYNEQFF
DNA: TGTGCCAGCAGCTCTAGGACAGCCACGACCTACAATGAGCAGTTCTTC

J: TRBJ1-2
D: TRBD1
V: TRBV6-1
size: few
CDR3: CASSEQGQTIYGYTF
DNA: TGTGCCAGCAGTGAACAGGGACAGACAATCTATGGCTACACCTTC